The 32 T cell receptor beta chains listed next were all sequenced from one sample in a study of T cell responses to AZD1222 COVID-19 vaccine. Only in-frame clones appear in the TCRdb table, and some are missing; sequencing was by immunoSEQ multiplex PCR. The sample has 130,000 or so clones; around nine tenths are singletons. This material consisted of peripheral blood, taken on day 0 of MenACWY control vaccination. These receptors were obtained from an adult in good health.

This clone has more than one count but fewer than ten. The chain links TRBV9 to TRBJ1-4; 8 bases are shared with TRBD1. Germline CDR1 SGDLS, CDR2 YYNGEE. This CDR3 has 14 residues. J lost 5 bases, V lost 3 bases, and 3 bases had no gene match. CDR3 in DNA: TGTGCCAGCAGCGAGACAGGGGTAAATGAAAAACTGTTTTTT. The encoded protein is CASSETGVNEKLFF.

This chain connects TRBV9 to TRBJ2-3; 9 nucleotides line up with TRBD1. Losses at the gene ends were 4 bases for V and 1 base for J; bases not matched to a gene: 7. The CDR3 spans 16 residues. Germline CDR1 SGDLS, CDR2 YYNGEE. The CDR3 DNA sequence: TGTGCCAGCAGCAGGAGGGGACAGGGCGGCACAGATACGCAGTATTTT. This sequence encodes CASSRRGQGGTDTQYF.

The chain links TRBV3-1 (or the pseudogene TRBV3-2) to TRBJ1-5; TRBD1 agrees at 9 bases. Germline V CDR1 and CDR2: LGHDT, YNNKEL (reference sequence). The CDR3 contains 18 residues. The V and J ends lost 5 bases and 3 bases, in that order; junction bases with no gene match: 14. CDR3 region: CASSLNRGGTGPNQPQHF. The CDR3 nucleotides read TGTGCCAGCAGCTTAAACAGGGGTGGGACAGGGCCCAATCAGCCCCAGCATTTT.

The rearrangement joins TRBV30 to TRBJ1-5; 8 nucleotides align to TRBD1. This CDR3 region has 15 residues. The V gene's germline CDR1 is GTSNPN and CDR2 SVGIG (reference sequence). The trim removed 4 bases at V and 1 base at J, leaving 6 bases unmatched. DNA for the CDR3: TGTGCCTGGAACCAGGGGGCCGCGAGCAATCAGCCCCAGCATTTT. It encodes CAWNQGAASNQPQHF.

V gene TRBV27 combines with J gene TRBJ2-2; 8 bases map to TRBD2. Germline values: CDR1 MNHEY, CDR2 SMNVEV (reference sequence). This CDR3 region has 15 residues. V trimming: 4 bases; J trimming: 3 bases; junction bases outside the gene matches: 4. CDR3 region: CASSSIAGYTGELFF. Written as DNA, the CDR3 is TGTGCCAGCAGTTCCATAGCGGGGTACACCGGGGAGCTGTTTTTT.

This chain joins TRBV18 and TRBJ1-4; perhaps TRBD1 as D (5 bases). The CDR3 covers 13 residues. Germline CDR1 is KGHSH and CDR2 is LQKENI. V gave up 1 base and J gave up 5 bases, with 5 bases separating them. This chain's CDR3 is CASSPHRNEKLFF. The CDR3 DNA sequence: TGTGCCAGCTCACCACACAGGAATGAAAAACTGTTTTTT.

The J gene is TRBJ2-7, the V gene TRBV7-6; D is undetermined. Germline V CDR1 and CDR2: SGHVS, FNYEAQ. The CDR3 has 14 amino acids. V was cut by 2 bases and J by 5 bases, with 13 bases left in between. The CDR3 coding sequence is TGTGCCAGCAGCTTATGGGCTCAAATGGACGAGCAGTACTTC. Residues: CASSLWAQMDEQYF.

This sequence joins TRBV7-9 and TRBJ2-3; 7 bases align to TRBD2. The CDR3 is 19 amino acids. Germline V gives CDR1 SEHNR, CDR2 FQNEAQ (reference sequence). Germline trimming cut 8 bases from V and 0 bases from J; bases unmatched to any gene: 20. The CDR3 nucleotides are TGTGCCAGCCCAGAAGGGGTGCTCGCTAGCGGCCTTAGCACAGATACGCAGTATTTT. Its protein is CASPEGVLASGLSTDTQYF.

V gene TRBV2 combines with J gene TRBJ2-7; the D call may be TRBD1 or TRBD2 (6 bases each). With 7 bases removed from V and 4 bases from J, the gap between germline ends came to 14 bases. The CDR3 covers 13 residues. Per the germline V gene, CDR1 is SNHLY and CDR2 is FYNNEI. CDR3 residues: CASIRGPSYEQYF. Here the CDR3 DNA reads TGTGCCAGCATTCGGGGGCCATCGTACGAGCAGTACTTC.

This chain links TRBV6-1 with TRBJ1-1; D might be TRBD1 (6 bases). Germline values: CDR1 MNHNS, CDR2 SASEGT. Trimming removed 2 bases at V and 1 base at J, with 14 bases between. The CDR3 consists of 16 residues. DNA of the CDR3: TGTGCCAGCAGTGAAAAGGTCCAGGGGAAGAACACTGAAGCTTTCTTT. Its translation: CASSEKVQGKNTEAFF.

The chain uses TRBV5-4 and TRBJ1-2, with a tentative D call TRBD1 (6 bases). The CDR3 spans 15 residues. V gave up 7 bases and J gave up 0 bases, with 16 bases separating them. Germline loops: CDR1 SGHNT, CDR2 YYREEE (reference sequence). The CDR3 is CASGKRTETNYGYTF. The CDR3 nucleotides read TGTGCCAGCGGAAAACGGACAGAAACTAACTATGGCTACACCTTC.

The J gene is TRBJ2-1, the V gene TRBV7-3; tentative D call: TRBD2 (5 bases). Looked up from germline, CDR1 is SGHTA and CDR2 is FQGTGA. The CDR3 runs 16 residues. V gave up 2 bases and J gave up 0 bases, with 11 bases separating them. CDR3 DNA: TGTGCCAGCAGCTTAGTTTCGGGGTACTCCTACAATGAGCAGTTCTTC. It encodes CASSLVSGYSYNEQFF.

The V call is TRBV3-1 (or the pseudogene TRBV3-2), the J call TRBJ2-7; TRBD1 matches at 7 bases. The CDR3 covers 15 residues. Germline assignment: CDR1 LGHDT and CDR2 YNNKEL (reference sequence). J gave up 1 base and V 3 bases, and 6 bases lay outside the gene matches. The CDR3 DNA follows: TGTGCCAGCAGCCACTCCGGGACAGTTTCCTACGAGCAGTACTTC. Translated: CASSHSGTVSYEQYF.

The rearrangement joins TRBV30 to TRBJ1-4; perhaps TRBD1 as D (6 bases). Trimming stripped 3 bases from V and 8 bases from J, with 16 bases between. Germline V gene data show CDR1 as GTSNPN and CDR2 as SVGIG (reference sequence). The length of the CDR3 is 14 residues. The CDR3 nucleotides read TGTGCCTGGAGGGGGATGGGGGCGGAGGAAAAACTGTTTTTT. Translated, it gives CAWRGMGAEEKLFF.

This chain connects TRBV19 to TRBJ2-5; 7 bases match TRBD2. The CDR3 spans 14 residues. The ends lost 3 bases at V and 4 bases at J; junction bases unmatched: 5. Per germline, CDR1 LNHDA and CDR2 SQIVND (reference sequence). The CDR3 loop reads CASSIRGRGETQYF. In DNA, the CDR3 is TGTGCCAGTAGTATTCGTGGGAGGGGAGAGACCCAGTACTTC.

This clone is a singleton in its sample. The genes are TRBV15 and TRBJ2-7, with D hard to call. The CDR3 contains 16 residues. Germline values: CDR1 LNHNV, CDR2 YYDKDF (reference sequence). V dropped 3 bases and J dropped 1 base, with 16 bases sitting between them. CDR3 amino acids: CATSSPLVPYSYEQYF. The CDR3, as DNA: TGTGCCACCAGCAGTCCGCTTGTTCCGTATTCCTACGAGCAGTACTTC. Based on the CDR3 plus reference TRBV15 and TRBJ2-7, the full variable domain is DAMVIQNPRYQVTQFGKPVTLSCSQTLNHNVMYWYQQKSSQAPKLLFHYYDKDFNNEADTPDNFQSRRPNTSFCFLDIRSPGLGDTAMYLCATSSPLVPYSYEQYFGPGTRLTVT.

V gene TRBV2 combines with J gene TRBJ1-1; TRBD1 is a possible D gene (6 bases). From germline, CDR1 is SNHLY and CDR2 FYNNEI. V lost 4 bases, J lost 5 bases, and 14 bases lay in between. The CDR3 is made up of 14 amino acids. For the CDR3, the DNA is TGTGCCAGCAGTGTGACGGCAGGGGAGACTGAAGCTTTCTTT. It translates to CASSVTAGETEAFF. The variable domain in full, completed from reference TRBV2 and TRBJ1-1, reads EPEVTQTPSHQVTQMGQEVILRCVPISNHLYFYWYRQILGQKVEFLVSFYNNEISEKSEIFDDQFSVERPDGSNFTLKIRSTKLEDSAMYFCASSVTAGETEAFFGQGTRLTVV.

The chain recombines TRBV2 with TRBJ2-7; D remains unclear. The V gene's germline CDR1 is SNHLY and CDR2 FYNNEI. The CDR3 spans 11 residues. Trimming cost V 2 bases and J 6 bases, with 5 bases left between them. CDR3: CASSERSEQYF. The CDR3 bases are TGTGCCAGCAGTGAAAGGTCCGAGCAGTACTTC.

V is TRBV5-1 and J is TRBJ2-7; D is perhaps TRBD1 (7 bases). The length of the CDR3 is 14 residues. The V end lost 4 bases, the J end lost 8 bases, and 19 bases lay between the germline ends. Germline lookup yields CDR1 SGHRS and CDR2 YFSETQ. This chain's CDR3 is CASSPQGEDSKQYF. CDR3 nucleotide sequence: TGCGCCAGCAGCCCCCAGGGGGAGGATTCCAAGCAGTACTTC.

V gene TRBV4-1 combines with J gene TRBJ2-2; possibly TRBD1 or TRBD2 for D (5 bases each). The CDR3 length is 13 residues. The germline CDR1 and CDR2 sequences are MGHRA and YSYEKL. V dropped 5 bases and J dropped 5 bases, with 9 bases sitting between them. DNA of the CDR3: TGCGCCAGCAGCGGGACGGTTACCGGGGAGCTGTTTTTT. Its translation: CASSGTVTGELFF.

This clone has more than one count but fewer than ten. The rearrangement links TRBV7-9 to TRBJ1-1; weak D call: TRBD1 (6 bases). The CDR3 extends over 14 amino acids. Trimming shortened V by 6 bases and J by 4 bases, and 15 bases separated the two germline ends. Germline V gives CDR1 SEHNR, CDR2 FQNEAQ (reference sequence). CDR3 region: CASSPGGHFTEAFF. CDR3 sequence (DNA): TGTGCCAGCAGTCCCGGGGGGCATTTCACTGAAGCTTTCTTT.

This clone has only one observation. The rearrangement uses TRBV7-6 and TRBJ2-5, with 7 bases matching TRBD2. After removal of 5 bases from V and 2 bases from J, the junction contained 11 bases not matched to a gene. CDR1 is SGHVS and CDR2 is FNYEAQ in the germline V gene. The CDR3 consists of 16 residues. The CDR3 nucleotides read TGTGCCAGCAGCCCCCCGGGTAGCGGGCGACAAGAGACCCAGTACTTC. Translated, it gives CASSPPGSGRQETQYF.

The chain is built from TRBV3-1 (or the pseudogene TRBV3-2) and TRBJ2-1, with 14 bases identical to TRBD2. With 3 bases clipped from V and 6 bases from J, the junction kept 4 bases outside the gene matches. CDR1 is LGHDT, CDR2 YNNKEL, per germline (reference sequence). This CDR3 is built from 16 residues. CDR3 region: CASSQKTSGRANEQFF. CDR3 DNA: TGTGCCAGCAGCCAGAAGACTAGCGGGAGGGCCAATGAGCAGTTCTTC.

V and J are TRBV7-8 and TRBJ2-5; D gene ambiguous. This CDR3 spans 15 amino acids. Germline-derived CDR1 and CDR2 are SGHVS and FQNEAQ. V lost 1 base to trimming and J lost 1 base, with 10 bases between them. The CDR3 loop reads CASSLGLGSQETQYF. CDR3 nucleotides: TGTGCCAGCAGCTTAGGTTTGGGCAGCCAAGAGACCCAGTACTTC.

This clone was seen once. CDR3 sequence reads: CASSLAVVGDSRRDEQFF. In DNA, the CDR3 is TGTGCCAGCAGCTTAGCGGTAGTGGGGGACTCCCGGCGGGATGAGCAGTTCTTC. This chain uses TRBV11-3 with TRBJ2-1; D might be TRBD2 (6 bases). The CDR3 loop spans 18 amino acids. Deletions cut 1 base from V and 8 bases from J, with 24 bases between. Per germline, CDR1 SGHNT and CDR2 YENEEA.

The chain joins TRBV3-1 (or the pseudogene TRBV3-2) to TRBJ1-6; D is unresolved. V dropped 5 bases and J dropped 5 bases, with 10 bases sitting between them. The CDR3 runs to 14 residues. Per the germline V gene, CDR1 is LGHDT and CDR2 is YNNKEL (reference sequence). The CDR3, as DNA: TGTGCCAGCAGCAGCTACACTGATAATTCACCCCTCCACTTT. Translated: CASSSYTDNSPLHF.

This chain uses TRBV23-1 with TRBJ1-5, with 8 bases lining up with TRBD1. TRBV23-1 counts as an open reading frame of uncertain function. This CDR3 region has 21 residues. Trimming cost V 4 bases and J 3 bases; bases outside gene matches: 23. The CDR3 DNA reads as TGCGCCAGCAGTCTGGCCACCGGGACAGGTGCCTCTACTTACACCAATCAGCCCCAGCATTTT. Protein product: CASSLATGTGASTYTNQPQHF.

The chain couples TRBV29-1 to TRBJ2-3, with D tentatively TRBD1 (5 bases). V gave up 4 bases and J gave up 4 bases, with 12 bases separating them. CDR3 length equals 13 residues. Germline CDR1 is SQVTM and CDR2 is ANQGSEA. As DNA, the CDR3 is TGCAGCGTTGGCAGGGTGGTGGCAGATACGCAGTATTTT. Residues: CSVGRVVADTQYF.

The chain recombines TRBV3-1 (or the pseudogene TRBV3-2) with TRBJ1-5; no reliable D call. From germline, CDR1 is LGHDT and CDR2 YNNKEL (reference sequence). Trimming stripped 2 bases from V and 0 bases from J, with 8 bases between. The CDR3 consists of 15 residues. The chain's CDR3 is CASSQNRDSNQPQHF. CDR3 nucleotide sequence: TGTGCCAGCAGCCAAAATCGGGATAGCAATCAGCCCCAGCATTTT.

A word on this clone: This same CDR3 is encoded by further DNA sequences in the sample. This CDR3 reads CASGWGETQYF. For the CDR3, the DNA is TGTGCCAGCGGATGGGGGGAGACCCAGTACTTC. The V and J genes are TRBV12-3 or TRBV12-4 and TRBJ2-5; the D call may be TRBD1 or TRBD2 (5 bases each). V dropped 8 bases and J dropped 5 bases, with 9 bases sitting between them. The CDR3 contains 11 residues.

This chain joins TRBV10-3 and TRBJ1-1; maybe TRBD1 (6 bases). The CDR3 consists of 15 residues. Trimming left V 2 bases short and J 0 bases short, with 10 bases between. Per germline, CDR1 ENHRY and CDR2 SYGVKD. The CDR3, as DNA: TGTGCCATCAGTGAGAGGGGGGTGGTGAACACTGAAGCTTTCTTT. Translation gives CAISERGVVNTEAFF.

This chain joins TRBV24-1 and TRBJ2-1; the D gene is possibly TRBD2 (5 bases). The germline V and J ends were trimmed by 2 bases and 8 bases, with 6 bases remaining between them. The CDR3 runs 12 residues. Per germline, CDR1 KGHDR and CDR2 SFDVKD. CDR3 DNA sequence: TGTGCCACCAGTGATTCCGGGGATGAGCAGTTCTTC. This translates into CATSDSGDEQFF.